What follows describes a single T cell receptor beta chain. The record originates from a study of kidney transplant recipient with SARS-CoV-2 infection. TCRdb independently ran MiXCR on the reads; one entry per CDR3 protein. Of 200,000 to 250,000 distinct CDR3 sequences listed, 29% were seen once; the top ten hold under 7.5%. Specimen: a blood sample, collected at baseline and on roughly day 110 from a kidney transplant recipient. This clonotype was sampled from a male patient in his 30s who had COVID-19 and was a kidney transplant recipient. Some T cells may be provided by the graft donor.

The CDR3 nucleotides read TGTGCCAGCAGCTTCGGGTCCCACAATGAGCAGTTCTTC. Protein: CASSFGSHNEQFF. This sequence joins TRBV12-3 or TRBV12-4 and TRBJ2-1; D is undetermined. The CDR3 runs to 13 residues. The V end was cut by 6 bases, the J end by 5 bases, with 11 bases between.